The T cell receptor (beta chain) described here comes from a study of cytomegalovirus exposure and HLA in healthy donors. The germline V and J ends were trimmed by 1 base and 5 bases, with 7 bases remaining between them. CDR3 length: 12 amino acids. Germline V lookup: CDR1 SGDLS, CDR2 YYNGEE. Profiled with immunoSEQ multiplex PCR; TCRdb holds only in-frame clones, not every one. The sample has 200,000 to 300,000 clones; around nine tenths are singletons. The receptor comes from a man aged 18 to 29 in good health and CMV-seronegative. The chain links TRBV9 to TRBJ2-7; the D gene is possibly TRBD1 (5 bases). The sequenced sample was PBMCs. CDR3 in DNA: TGTGCCAGCAGCGTACTAGGGGACGAGCAGTACTTC. It translates to CASSVLGDEQYF. The full variable domain, in which reference TRBV9 and TRBJ2-7 provide the parts outside the CDR3, is DSGVTQTPKHLITATGQRVTLRCSPRSGDLSVYWYQQSLDQGLQFLIQYYNGEERAKGNILERFSAQQFPDLHSELNLSSLELGDSALYFCASSVLGDEQYFGPGTRLTVT.